This entry lists 8 T cell receptor beta chains sequenced from one sample in a study of shared clonotypes between healthy human individuals. The protocol was immunoSEQ multiplex PCR, while the TCRdb copy is restricted to in-frame clones and leaves out a portion. This table holds around 700,000 clones, around 74% found once. Input material: memory CD4+ T cells sorted from blood. The sample's subset: CD45RA-negative fraction. All receptors come from a woman aged 25 to 39 in good health.

This clone was seen more than once but under ten times. V is TRBV10-2 and J is TRBJ2-7, with a tentative D call TRBD1 (6 bases). Germline values: CDR1 WSHSY, CDR2 SAAADI. V lost 3 bases to trimming and J lost 5 bases, with 14 bases between them. This CDR3 contains 14 residues. The CDR3 is CASSETGTPNEQYF. CDR3 sequence (DNA): TGCGCCAGCAGTGAAACCGGGACACCCAACGAGCAGTACTTC.

The chain has TRBV11-2 and TRBJ2-1; D may be TRBD2 (5 bases). The V and J ends lost 1 base and 0 bases respectively, with 13 bases between them. Per the germline V gene, CDR1 is SGHAT and CDR2 is FQNNGV. The CDR3 sequence is 17 residues long. CDR3 sequence reads: CASSLVISAPSYNEQFF. DNA for the CDR3: TGTGCCAGCAGCTTAGTGATTAGCGCCCCCTCCTACAATGAGCAGTTCTTC. The full variable domain, in which reference TRBV11-2 and TRBJ2-1 provide the parts outside the CDR3, is EAGVAQSPRYKIIEKRQSVAFWCNPISGHATLYWYQQILGQGPKLLIQFQNNGVVDDSQLPKDRFSAERLKGVDSTLKIQPAKLEDSAVYLCASSLVISAPSYNEQFFGPGTRLTVL.

This clone was counted many times. This chain uses TRBV28 with TRBJ1-2; D possibly corresponds to TRBD1 (6 bases). Looked up from germline, CDR1 is MDHEN and CDR2 is SYDVKM. V was clipped by 0 bases and J by 7 bases, with 12 bases between them. The CDR3 loop spans 14 amino acids. CDR3 residues: CASSLCRGACGYTF. In DNA form, the CDR3 reads TGTGCCAGCAGTTTATGCCGGGGGGCGTGTGGCTACACCTTC.

The rearrangement links TRBV14 to TRBJ2-7, with 11 bases lining up with TRBD1. V lost 3 bases, J lost 9 bases, and 7 bases stayed unmatched. The germline gives CDR1 SGHDN, CDR2 FVKESK. This CDR3 has 14 residues. The CDR3 protein is CASSQGQGVPVQYF. The CDR3 DNA reads as TGTGCCAGCAGCCAGGGACAGGGGGTTCCCGTGCAGTACTTC.

This chain joins TRBV6-1 and TRBJ2-1; D is unclear. The germline V gene encodes CDR1 MNHNS and CDR2 SASEGT. Trimming removed 6 bases at V and 7 bases at J, with 13 bases between. The CDR3 consists of 13 residues. In DNA, the CDR3 is TGTGCCAGCAGAACCGGCGCGCGAAATGAGCAGTTCTTC. Translating it yields CASRTGARNEQFF.

V and J are TRBV18 and TRBJ1-1; 7 nucleotides match TRBD1. Germline V gene lookup returns CDR1 KGHSH and CDR2 LQKENI. This CDR3 is 13 amino acids long. Trimming at V came to 6 bases and at J to 4 bases, leaving 5 bases not matched to a gene. CDR3 region: CASSTGSGTEAFF. The CDR3 DNA is TGTGCCAGCTCGACAGGGAGCGGCACTGAAGCTTTCTTT. The full variable domain, in which reference TRBV18 and TRBJ1-1 provide the parts outside the CDR3, is NAGVMQNPRHLVRRRGQEARLRCSPMKGHSHVYWYRQLPEEGLKFMVYLQKENIIDESGMPKERFSAEFPKEGPSILRIQQVVRGDSAAYFCASSTGSGTEAFFGQGTRLTVV.

This rearrangement joins TRBV18 to TRBJ2-2; 12 nucleotides match TRBD1. The CDR3 is made up of 15 amino acids. Germline lookup yields CDR1 KGHSH and CDR2 LQKENI. V shed 3 bases and J 6 bases; nucleotides not matched to a gene: 2. CDR3 sequence (DNA): TGTGCCAGCTCACCGGGACAGGGGGCGTCCGGGGAGCTGTTTTTT. This gives the protein CASSPGQGASGELFF.

The chain couples TRBV28 to TRBJ1-4, with D possibly being TRBD1 (6 bases). Deletions cut 9 bases from V and 1 base from J, with 12 bases between. Per germline, CDR1 MDHEN and CDR2 SYDVKM. The CDR3 is 14 residues long. The CDR3: CASQGSITNEKLFF. CDR3 DNA sequence: TGTGCCAGTCAGGGGTCTATAACTAATGAAAAACTGTTTTTT.